This TCR beta chain was captured by sequencing in a study of shared clonotypes between healthy human individuals. Findings of the study overall: Investigators expected sequencing depth to affect clonotype sharing among donors.

Between the trimmed V and J ends, which lost 0 bases and 5 bases, there was a span of 9 bases. This CDR3 region has 14 residues. CDR1 SGHKS and CDR2 YYEKEE come from the germline V gene (reference sequence). Assay: immunoSEQ multiplex PCR; the TCRdb copy retains only in-frame clones and omits some. The sample yields more than 1.2 million clones, approximately 98.5% seen once. Note on this clone: Its antigen is unidentified.

From CD4+ cells came CD45RA+ naive and CD45RA-negative memory subsets. This chain links TRBV5-5 with TRBJ1-5; unclear D gene. The sequenced sample consisted of naive CD4+ T cells sorted from blood. Subset denoted: CD45RA+ positively selected. The sequence came from a man aged 30 to 45 in good health. CDR3 sequence: CASSLASGDQPQHF. The CDR3, as DNA: TGTGCCAGCAGCTTGGCCTCGGGAGATCAGCCCCAGCATTTT.